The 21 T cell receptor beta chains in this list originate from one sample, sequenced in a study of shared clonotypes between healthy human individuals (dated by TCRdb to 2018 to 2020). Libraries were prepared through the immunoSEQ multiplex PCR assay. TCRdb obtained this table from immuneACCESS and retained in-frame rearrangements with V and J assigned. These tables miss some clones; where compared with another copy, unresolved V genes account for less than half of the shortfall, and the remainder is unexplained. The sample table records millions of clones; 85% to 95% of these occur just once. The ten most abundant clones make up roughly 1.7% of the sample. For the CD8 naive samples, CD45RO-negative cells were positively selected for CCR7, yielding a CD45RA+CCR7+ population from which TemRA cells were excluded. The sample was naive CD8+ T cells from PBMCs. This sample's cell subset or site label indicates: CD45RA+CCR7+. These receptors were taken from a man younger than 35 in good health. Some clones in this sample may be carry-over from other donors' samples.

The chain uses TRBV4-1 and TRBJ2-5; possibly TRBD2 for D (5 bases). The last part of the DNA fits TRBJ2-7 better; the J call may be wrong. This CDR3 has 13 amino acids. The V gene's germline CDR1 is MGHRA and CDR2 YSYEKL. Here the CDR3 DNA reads TGCGCCAGCAGCCGCCGGGAAGATGGCGAGCAGTACTTC. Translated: CASSRREDGEQYF.

CDR3 sequence: CASSPVGPLGYEQYF. The CDR3 nucleotides read TGTGCCAGCTCCCCGGTGGGGCCACTCGGCTACGAGCAGTACTTC. The chain is built from TRBV18 and TRBJ2-7; D possibly corresponds to TRBD1 (5 bases). This CDR3 spans 15 amino acids. V gave up 6 bases and J gave up 3 bases, with 18 bases separating them. Germline CDR1 reads KGHSH; CDR2 reads LQKENI. Full variable domain (outside the CDR3, taken from reference TRBV18 and TRBJ2-7): NAGVMQNPRHLVRRRGQEARLRCSPMKGHSHVYWYRQLPEEGLKFMVYLQKENIIDESGMPKERFSAEFPKEGPSILRIQQVVRGDSAAYFCASSPVGPLGYEQYFGPGTRLTVT.

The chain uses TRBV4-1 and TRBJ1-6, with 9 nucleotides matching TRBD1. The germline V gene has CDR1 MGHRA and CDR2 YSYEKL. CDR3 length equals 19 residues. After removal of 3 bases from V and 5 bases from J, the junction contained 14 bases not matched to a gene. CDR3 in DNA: TGCGCCAGCAGCCAGACTGGCGGGACAGGGAGCCTCGATAATTCACCCCTCCACTTT. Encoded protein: CASSQTGGTGSLDNSPLHF.

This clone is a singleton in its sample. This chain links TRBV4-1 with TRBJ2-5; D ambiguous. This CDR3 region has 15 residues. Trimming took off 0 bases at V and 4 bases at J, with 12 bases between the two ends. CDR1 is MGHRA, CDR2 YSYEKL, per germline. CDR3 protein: CASSQDRVQVETQYF. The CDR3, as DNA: TGCGCCAGCAGCCAAGATCGAGTGCAGGTAGAGACCCAGTACTTC.

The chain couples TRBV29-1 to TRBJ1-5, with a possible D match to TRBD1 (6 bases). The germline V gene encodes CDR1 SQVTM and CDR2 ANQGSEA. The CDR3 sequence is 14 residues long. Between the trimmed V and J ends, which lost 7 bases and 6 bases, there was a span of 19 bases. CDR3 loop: CSAAGGPLGQPQHF. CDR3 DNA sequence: TGCAGCGCCGCGGGGGGCCCATTAGGTCAGCCCCAGCATTTT. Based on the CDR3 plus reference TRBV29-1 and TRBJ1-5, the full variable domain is SAVISQKPSRDICQRGTSLTIQCQVDSQVTMMFWYRQQPGQSLTLIATANQGSEATYESGFVIDKFPISRPNLTFSTLTVSNMSPEDSSIYLCSAAGGPLGQPQHFGDGTRLSIL.

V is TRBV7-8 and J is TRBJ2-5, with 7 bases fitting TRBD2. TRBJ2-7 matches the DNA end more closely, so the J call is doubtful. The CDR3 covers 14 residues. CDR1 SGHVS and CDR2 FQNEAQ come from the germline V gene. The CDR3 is CASSSSSGGYEQYF. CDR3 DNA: TGTGCCAGCAGCTCCTCTAGCGGAGGCTACGAGCAGTACTTC.

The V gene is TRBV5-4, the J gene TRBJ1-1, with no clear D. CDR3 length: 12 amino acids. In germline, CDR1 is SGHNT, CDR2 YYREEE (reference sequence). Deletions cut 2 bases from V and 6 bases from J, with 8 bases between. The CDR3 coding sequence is TGTGCCAGCAGCTTCCATGGGGCTGAAGCTTTCTTT. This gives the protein CASSFHGAEAFF.

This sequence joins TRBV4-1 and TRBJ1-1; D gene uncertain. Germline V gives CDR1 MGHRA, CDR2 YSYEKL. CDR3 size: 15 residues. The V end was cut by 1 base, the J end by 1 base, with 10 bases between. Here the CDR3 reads CASSQGRGWNTEAFF. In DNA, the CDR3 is TGCGCCAGCAGCCAAGGGCGGGGTTGGAACACTGAAGCTTTCTTT.

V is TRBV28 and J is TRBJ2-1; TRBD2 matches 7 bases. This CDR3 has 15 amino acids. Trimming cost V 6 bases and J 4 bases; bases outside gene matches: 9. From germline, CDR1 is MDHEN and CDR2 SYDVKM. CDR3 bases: TGTGCCAGCAGCTCCCGGGACTATAGTTACAATGAGCAGTTCTTC. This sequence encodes CASSSRDYSYNEQFF. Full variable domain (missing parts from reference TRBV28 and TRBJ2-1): DVKVTQSSRYLVKRTGEKVFLECVQDMDHENMFWYRQDPGLGLRLIYFSYDVKMKEKGDIPEGYSVSREKKERFSLILESASTNQTSMYLCASSSRDYSYNEQFFGPGTRLTVL.

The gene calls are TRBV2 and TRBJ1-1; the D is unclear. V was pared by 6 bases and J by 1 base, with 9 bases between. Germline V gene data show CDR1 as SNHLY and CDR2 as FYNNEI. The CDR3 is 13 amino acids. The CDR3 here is CASRARGNTEAFF. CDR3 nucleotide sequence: TGTGCCAGCAGAGCGCGAGGGAACACTGAAGCTTTCTTT.

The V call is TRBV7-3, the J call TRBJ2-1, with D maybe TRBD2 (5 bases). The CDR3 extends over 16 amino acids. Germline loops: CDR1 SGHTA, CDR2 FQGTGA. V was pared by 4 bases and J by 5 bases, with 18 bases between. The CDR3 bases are TGTGCCAGCAGCTCCTCCGAGGGAAATGGGGACAATGAGCAGTTCTTC. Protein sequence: CASSSSEGNGDNEQFF.

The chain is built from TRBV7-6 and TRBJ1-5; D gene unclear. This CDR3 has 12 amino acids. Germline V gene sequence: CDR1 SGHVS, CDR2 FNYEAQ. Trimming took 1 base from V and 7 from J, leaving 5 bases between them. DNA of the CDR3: TGTGCCAGCAGCTTAGAGGGACAGCCCCAGCATTTT. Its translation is CASSLEGQPQHF.

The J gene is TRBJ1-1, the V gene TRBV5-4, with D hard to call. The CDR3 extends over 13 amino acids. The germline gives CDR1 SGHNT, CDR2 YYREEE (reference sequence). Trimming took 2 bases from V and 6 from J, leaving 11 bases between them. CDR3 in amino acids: CASSFWGGPEAFF. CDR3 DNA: TGTGCCAGCAGCTTCTGGGGAGGACCTGAAGCTTTCTTT.

The CDR3 sequence: CAISESTRSSGNTIYF. Here the CDR3 DNA reads TGTGCCATCAGTGAGTCGACACGGTCCTCTGGAAACACCATATATTTT. The chain is built from TRBV10-3 and TRBJ1-3; D call uncertain. The germline CDR1 and CDR2 sequences are ENHRY and SYGVKD. Between the trimmed V and J ends, which lost 0 bases and 0 bases, there was a span of 9 bases. The CDR3 sequence is 16 residues long.

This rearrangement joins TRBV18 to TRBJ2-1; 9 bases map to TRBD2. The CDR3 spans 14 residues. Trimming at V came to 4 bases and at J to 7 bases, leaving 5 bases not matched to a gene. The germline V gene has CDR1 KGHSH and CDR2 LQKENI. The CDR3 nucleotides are TGTGCCAGCTCACTAGCGGGAGCTACTAATGAGCAGTTCTTC. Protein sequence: CASSLAGATNEQFF.

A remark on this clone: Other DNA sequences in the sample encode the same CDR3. CDR3 sequence (DNA): TGTGCCAGCAGCTTAGGCACATCCTACGAGCAGTACTTC. The encoded protein is CASSLGTSYEQYF. The rearrangement uses TRBV11-3 and TRBJ2-7; D unclear. CDR1 SGHNT and CDR2 YENEEA come from the germline V gene. The CDR3 spans 13 residues. Trimming cost V 1 base and J 1 base, with 5 bases left between them.

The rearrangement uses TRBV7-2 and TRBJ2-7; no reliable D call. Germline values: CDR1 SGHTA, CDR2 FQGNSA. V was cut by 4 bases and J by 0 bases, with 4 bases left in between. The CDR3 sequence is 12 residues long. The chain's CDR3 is CASSWSSYEQYF. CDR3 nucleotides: TGTGCCAGCAGCTGGAGCTCCTACGAGCAGTACTTC. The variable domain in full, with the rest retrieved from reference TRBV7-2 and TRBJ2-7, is GAGVSQSPSNKVTEKGKDVELRCDPISGHTALYWYRQSLGQGLEFLIYFQGNSAPDKSGLPSDRFSAERTGGSVSTLTIQRTQQEDSAVYLCASSWSSYEQYFGPGTRLTVT.

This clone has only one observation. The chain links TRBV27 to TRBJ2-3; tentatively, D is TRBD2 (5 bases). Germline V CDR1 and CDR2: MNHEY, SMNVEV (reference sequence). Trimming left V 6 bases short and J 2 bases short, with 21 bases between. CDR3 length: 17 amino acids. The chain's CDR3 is CASRNLAQQDSTDTQYF. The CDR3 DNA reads TGTGCCAGCAGAAACCTAGCCCAGCAGGACTCCACAGATACGCAGTATTTT.

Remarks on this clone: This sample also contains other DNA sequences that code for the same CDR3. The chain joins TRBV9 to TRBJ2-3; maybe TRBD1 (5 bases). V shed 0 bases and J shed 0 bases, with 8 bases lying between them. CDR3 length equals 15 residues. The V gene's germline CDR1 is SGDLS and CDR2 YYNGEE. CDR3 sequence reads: CASSVEGASTDTQYF. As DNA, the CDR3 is TGTGCCAGCAGCGTAGAAGGGGCGAGCACAGATACGCAGTATTTT.

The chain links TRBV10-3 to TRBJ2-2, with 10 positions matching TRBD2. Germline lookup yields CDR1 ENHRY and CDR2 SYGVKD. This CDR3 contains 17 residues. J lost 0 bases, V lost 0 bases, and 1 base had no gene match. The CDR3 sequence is CAISESGLAANTGELFF. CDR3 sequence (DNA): TGTGCCATCAGTGAGTCTGGACTAGCGGCGAACACCGGGGAGCTGTTTTTT.

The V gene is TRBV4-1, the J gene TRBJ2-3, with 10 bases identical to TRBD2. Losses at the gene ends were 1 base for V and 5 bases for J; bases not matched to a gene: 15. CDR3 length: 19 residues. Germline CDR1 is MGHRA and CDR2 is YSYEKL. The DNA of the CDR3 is TGCGCCAGCAGCCAAGTCACTAGCGGGAAAGGTGGGCTTGAAGATACGCAGTATTTT. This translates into CASSQVTSGKGGLEDTQYF.